Listed here is a single T cell receptor (beta chain). Its matching antigen is unknown. This sample stems from a study of radiation and T cells in renal cell carcinoma. Findings and caveats of the study: Baseline intratumoral clonotype presence is unknown without pretreatment biopsies.

Sequenced by immunoSEQ multiplex PCR; TCRdb stores in-frame clones only, minus some. The sample yields around 180,000 clones, 88% seen once. Time point indicated: blood 4 weeks post-SBRT, at nephrectomy. Treatment given: 15 Gy SBRT to primary tumor, nephrectomy 4 weeks later. Nephrectomy followed 15 Gy stereotactic body radiation by 4 weeks. This renal cell carcinoma was of the clear cell type. This material consisted of blood, taken from a patient whose treatment included radiotherapy and nephrectomy. This TCR was recovered from a woman aged 50 to 65 with renal cell carcinoma.

The CDR3 DNA reads TGTGCCAGTACCCGAGACAGGATCGATGGCTACACCTTC. It codes for CASTRDRIDGYTF. The V and J genes are TRBV19 and TRBJ1-2; D is possibly TRBD1 (6 bases). CDR3 length: 13 amino acids. Per germline, CDR1 LNHDA and CDR2 SQIVND (reference sequence). V lost 7 bases and J 6 bases, leaving 15 bases between the germline ends.